This passage covers 20 T cell receptor beta chains from one sample sequenced in a study of T cell responses to AZD1222 COVID-19 vaccine (dated by TCRdb to the early 2020s). Library construction relied on the immunoSEQ multiplex PCR assay. The table was pulled from immuneACCESS by TCRdb, which kept in-frame rearrangements only. Such tables lose some clones; where checked, under half of the loss comes from unresolved V genes, and the rest has no known cause. This sample has 80,000 to 85,000 clones in its table, and 75% to 95% of those were observed once. 8% of the sample goes to the ten largest clones. The sample's time point label, in plain terms: about 28 days (+/-7) after the second vaccine dose. The sequences come from peripheral blood, collected 28 days after the second AZD1222 dose. The receptors shown here come from an adult who received the AZD1222 COVID-19 vaccine.

The chain recombines TRBV3-1 (or the pseudogene TRBV3-2) with TRBJ2-1, with TRBD2 identical over 11 bases. The length of the CDR3 is 16 residues. Germline CDR1 reads LGHDT; CDR2 reads YNNKEL (reference sequence). The V segment lost 1 base and the J segment 8 bases; nucleotides outside the gene matches: 7. CDR3 DNA: TGTGCCAGCAGCCAAGGCCTAGCGGGAGGCATAGATGAGCAGTTCTTC. This codes for CASSQGLAGGIDEQFF.

The CDR3 sequence is CAILTGPGNQPQHF. The CDR3 region has the DNA TGTGCCATCCTTACAGGTCCCGGCAATCAGCCCCAGCATTTT. This chain uses TRBV10-3 with TRBJ1-5; TRBD1 might be the D (5 bases). CDR3 length equals 14 residues. V lost 8 bases and J lost 2, with 13 bases in between. Germline V gene lookup returns CDR1 ENHRY and CDR2 SYGVKD.

The chain recombines TRBV28 with TRBJ2-1; 8 bases are a match to TRBD2. V shed 2 bases and J 8 bases; nucleotides not matched to a gene: 5. The CDR3 extends over 14 amino acids. Germline CDR1 MDHEN, CDR2 SYDVKM. The CDR3 DNA sequence: TGTGCCAGCAGTTTAACGGGAGGGCCTCATGAGCAGTTCTTC. The encoded protein is CASSLTGGPHEQFF.

The chain combines TRBV5-5 with TRBJ1-5; a weak D match, TRBD1 (5 bases). V gave up 7 bases and J gave up 0 bases, with 8 bases separating them. This CDR3 has 13 amino acids. Germline loops: CDR1 SGHKS, CDR2 YYEKEE (reference sequence). The CDR3 DNA sequence: TGTGCCAGCCGACAGAATAGCAATCAGCCCCAGCATTTT. Its translation is CASRQNSNQPQHF.

The chain joins TRBV28 to TRBJ1-2; D might be TRBD1 (5 bases). Germline values: CDR1 MDHEN, CDR2 SYDVKM. V lost 1 base and J 8 bases, leaving 11 bases between the germline ends. This CDR3 is built from 13 residues. CDR3 sequence reads: CASSLLRGEGYTF. DNA of the CDR3: TGTGCCAGCAGTTTATTGAGGGGAGAGGGCTACACCTTC.

J is TRBJ1-4 and V is TRBV9; D is undetermined. The CDR3 length is 15 residues. Trimming shortened V by 4 bases and J by 0 bases, and 10 bases separated the two germline ends. Germline V lookup: CDR1 SGDLS, CDR2 YYNGEE. The CDR3 nucleotides read TGTGCCAGCAGCCCCCATCCTTCAACTAATGAAAAACTGTTTTTT. Residues: CASSPHPSTNEKLFF.

This chain uses TRBV27 with TRBJ2-1, with 8 nucleotides matching TRBD2. There are 12 residues in the CDR3. The germline V gene has CDR1 MNHEY and CDR2 SMNVEV (reference sequence). V lost 5 bases to trimming and J lost 10 bases; unmatched junction nucleotides: 4. The CDR3 here is CASSPRGGEQFF. The CDR3 DNA sequence: TGTGCCAGCAGTCCCCGGGGGGGGGAGCAGTTCTTC.

This chain uses TRBV6-6 with TRBJ2-2, with TRBD2 identical over 8 bases. From germline, CDR1 is MNHNY and CDR2 SVGAGI (reference sequence). This CDR3 is 16 amino acids long. After removal of 4 bases from V and 0 bases from J, the junction contained 4 bases not matched to a gene. CDR3 residues: CASSLAGPTNTGELFF. The CDR3 region has the DNA TGTGCCAGCAGTTTAGCGGGACCAACGAACACCGGGGAGCTGTTTTTT.

The V and J genes are TRBV5-8 and TRBJ2-7; 12 bases are shared with TRBD2. The CDR3 covers 15 residues. CDR1 is SGHTS and CDR2 is YDEGEE in the germline V gene. V dropped 0 bases and J dropped 6; count of bases not matched to a gene: 4. For the CDR3, the DNA is TGTGCCAGCAGCTTGGCGGGACTAGCGGGCAGCGAGCAGTACTTC. As protein: CASSLAGLAGSEQYF.

J is TRBJ2-7 and V is TRBV7-9, with D possibly matching TRBD1 (6 bases). CDR1 and CDR2 from the germline V gene are SEHNR and FQNEAQ (reference sequence). Trimming cost V 5 bases and J 2 bases, with 13 bases left between them. This CDR3 spans 14 amino acids. CDR3 bases: TGTGCCAGCAGCGTTCAGGGGCCCCCCTACGAGCAGTACTTC. Protein sequence: CASSVQGPPYEQYF. The whole variable domain, remainder taken from reference TRBV7-9 and TRBJ2-7, is DTGVSQNPRHKITKRGQNVTFRCDPISEHNRLYWYRQTLGQGPEFLTYFQNEAQLEKSRLLSDRFSAERPKGSFSTLEIQRTEQGDSAMYLCASSVQGPPYEQYFGPGTRLTVT.

This clone was seen a single time. This chain connects TRBV2 to TRBJ1-1; 7 bases align to TRBD1. The CDR3 is 14 residues long. Germline V gene lookup returns CDR1 SNHLY and CDR2 FYNNEI. After removal of 6 bases from V and 0 bases from J, the junction contained 4 bases not matched to a gene. DNA of the CDR3: TGTGCCAGCAGAACAGGGGAGGTGAACACTGAAGCTTTCTTT. Translating gives CASRTGEVNTEAFF.

The V and J genes are TRBV7-3 and TRBJ2-6, with 8 positions matching TRBD2. The germline CDR1 and CDR2 sequences are SGHTA and FQGTGA. The V segment lost 2 bases and the J segment 0 bases; nucleotides outside the gene matches: 3. The CDR3 has 17 amino acids. The CDR3 protein is CASSLVAGSSGANVLTF. CDR3 nucleotide sequence: TGTGCCAGCAGCTTAGTAGCGGGAAGCTCTGGGGCCAACGTCCTGACTTTC.

CDR3 nucleotide sequence: TGTGCCAGCAGTCGCCCGACTAGCGGGAGCAACGAGCAGTACTTC. Its translation is CASSRPTSGSNEQYF. This sequence joins TRBV28 and TRBJ2-7, with 12 bases identical to TRBD2. J lost 5 bases, V lost 5 bases, and 7 bases had no gene match. CDR3 length: 15 amino acids. CDR1 is MDHEN and CDR2 is SYDVKM in the germline V gene.

The chain carries TRBV5-1 and TRBJ1-2; D gene uncertain. Per the germline V gene, CDR1 is SGHRS and CDR2 is YFSETQ. Deletions cut 0 bases from V and 4 bases from J, with 13 bases between. This CDR3 is 15 amino acids long. The CDR3 sequence is CASSLAGDSFYGYTF. CDR3 sequence (DNA): TGCGCCAGCAGCTTGGCTGGGGATAGCTTCTATGGCTACACCTTC.

The CDR3 reads CASSSSYQPQHF. CDR3 sequence (DNA): TGTGCCAGCAGTTCATCGTATCAGCCCCAGCATTTT. This sequence joins TRBV6-2 or TRBV6-3 and TRBJ1-5, with D unclear. The CDR3 is made up of 12 amino acids. The germline V gene has CDR1 MNHEY and CDR2 SVGEGT. Trimming cost V 4 bases and J 5 bases, with 6 bases left between them.

The table lists this clone with a count of one. This sequence joins TRBV19 and TRBJ2-3, with 15 bases fitting TRBD2. There are 15 residues in the CDR3. V lost 5 bases to trimming and J lost 4 bases; unmatched junction nucleotides: 1. Germline loops: CDR1 LNHDA, CDR2 SQIVND (reference sequence). CDR3 DNA sequence: TGTGCCAGTAGTGGACTAGCGGGAGGGTCAGATACGCAGTATTTT. Encoded protein: CASSGLAGGSDTQYF. Full variable domain (rest looked up from reference TRBV19 and TRBJ2-3): DGGITQSPKYLFRKEGQNVTLSCEQNLNHDAMYWYRQDPGQGLRLIYYSQIVNDFQKGDIAEGYSVSREKKESFPLTVTSAQKNPTAFYLCASSGLAGGSDTQYFGPGTRLTVL.

The rearrangement uses TRBV6-2 or TRBV6-3 and TRBJ2-5, with 8 bases fitting TRBD2. This CDR3 is built from 14 residues. Losses at the gene ends were 2 bases for V and 5 bases for J; bases not matched to a gene: 4. Germline V CDR1 and CDR2: MNHEY, SVGEGT. The CDR3 reads CASSYGTRDETQYF. CDR3 nucleotides: TGTGCCAGCAGTTACGGGACTAGGGATGAGACCCAGTACTTC.

Only one count was recorded for this clone. The chain employs TRBV11-2 and TRBJ1-6; D is unclear. Trimming removed 0 bases from V and 6 bases from J, with 9 bases in between. Per germline, CDR1 SGHAT and CDR2 FQNNGV. This CDR3 has 15 residues. The CDR3 DNA reads TGTGCCAGCAGCTTAGACCCGAGTTCTAATTCACCCCTCCACTTT. Translated: CASSLDPSSNSPLHF.

In this sample, this clone turned up a few times. The gene calls are TRBV13 and TRBJ1-1; 12 positions agree with TRBD1. Per germline, CDR1 PRHDT and CDR2 FYEKMQ (reference sequence). Trimming took 0 bases from V and 11 from J; bases not matched to a gene: 7. This CDR3 region has 15 residues. Here the CDR3 DNA reads TGTGCCAGCAGCTTAGGCCGACGGGACAGGGGGCACGCTTTCTTT. Translation: CASSLGRRDRGHAFF.

Concerning this clone itself: Additional DNA sequences in this sample encode the identical CDR3. This chain links TRBV12-3 or TRBV12-4 with TRBJ1-5; unclear D gene. With 2 bases removed from V and 6 bases from J, the gap between germline ends came to 8 bases. The CDR3 is 13 residues long. CDR3 loop: CASSLLDPQPQHF. In nucleotides, the CDR3 is TGTGCCAGCAGTTTATTAGATCCTCAGCCCCAGCATTTT.